This T cell receptor beta chain emerged from a study of blood T cell repertoires in COVID-19. Germline assignment: CDR1 SNHLY and CDR2 FYNNEI. The CDR3 runs 14 residues. V was pared by 4 bases and J by 1 base, with 7 bases between. This table comes from immunoSEQ multiplex PCR, and its TCRdb copy is limited to in-frame clones, with some not included. This table has 25,000 to 30,000 clones, 82% appearing once. Sequenced material: peripheral blood. The receptor was derived from an elderly man with active or convalescent COVID-19. The chain carries TRBV2 and TRBJ2-2, with unresolved D. In nucleotides, the CDR3 is TGTGCCAGCAGTGGGGCAGTGAACACCGGGGAGCTGTTTTTT. This translates into CASSGAVNTGELFF.